These 5 T cell receptor beta chains share one sample of origin, sequenced in a study of T cell responses to AZD1222 COVID-19 vaccine. Clones were sequenced by immunoSEQ multiplex PCR, and TCRdb holds only the in-frame ones, with some missing. The sample yields about 92,000 clones, 85% to 90% seen once. The sequencing here drew on peripheral blood, taken on day 0 of AZD1222 vaccination. The receptors were sampled from an adult in good health.

This clone was seen a single time. CDR3 nucleotides: TGTGCCAGCAGTCCGGGGGGCGCCTACAATGAGCAGTTCTTC. Its translation: CASSPGGAYNEQFF. The V and J genes are TRBV6-5 and TRBJ2-1, with TRBD2 as a possible D gene (7 bases). CDR1 is MNHEY, CDR2 SVGAGI, per germline. This CDR3 has 14 amino acids. Between the trimmed V and J ends, which lost 5 bases and 2 bases, there was a span of 10 bases.

The chain employs TRBV27 and TRBJ2-5, with D unresolved. The CDR3 runs to 13 residues. Germline CDR1 reads MNHEY; CDR2 reads SMNVEV (reference sequence). Trimming took 3 bases from V and 1 from J, leaving 6 bases between them. The CDR3 DNA follows: TGTGCCAGCAGTTTGGTGGGCCAAGAGACCCAGTACTTC. It translates to CASSLVGQETQYF.

The chain recombines TRBV6-2 or TRBV6-3 with TRBJ2-3; tentatively, D is TRBD1 (5 bases). The V gene's germline CDR1 is MNHEY and CDR2 SVGEGT. V lost 5 bases and J lost 8, with 11 bases in between. CDR3 length: 12 amino acids. The CDR3 spells CASSTQAPTQYF. As DNA, the CDR3 is TGTGCCAGCAGTACACAGGCCCCTACGCAGTATTTT.

V gene TRBV2 combines with J gene TRBJ2-1, with a possible D match to TRBD2 (5 bases). The CDR3 covers 14 residues. Germline-derived CDR1 and CDR2 are SNHLY and FYNNEI. Trimming removed 8 bases from V and 6 bases from J, with 17 bases in between. CDR3 residues: CASLLGGSRNEQFF. As DNA, the CDR3 is TGTGCCAGCCTACTGGGTGGGAGCCGCAATGAGCAGTTCTTC.

This clone was detected a few times. The chain uses TRBV19 and TRBJ1-2, with D tentatively TRBD1 (5 bases). This CDR3 is 14 amino acids long. Germline CDR1 LNHDA, CDR2 SQIVND (reference sequence). Trimming removed 5 bases from V and 8 bases from J, with 18 bases in between. In DNA form, the CDR3 reads TGTGCCAGTAGTTCCCCATTCGAGGGACGGGGCTACACCTTC. Protein product: CASSSPFEGRGYTF.